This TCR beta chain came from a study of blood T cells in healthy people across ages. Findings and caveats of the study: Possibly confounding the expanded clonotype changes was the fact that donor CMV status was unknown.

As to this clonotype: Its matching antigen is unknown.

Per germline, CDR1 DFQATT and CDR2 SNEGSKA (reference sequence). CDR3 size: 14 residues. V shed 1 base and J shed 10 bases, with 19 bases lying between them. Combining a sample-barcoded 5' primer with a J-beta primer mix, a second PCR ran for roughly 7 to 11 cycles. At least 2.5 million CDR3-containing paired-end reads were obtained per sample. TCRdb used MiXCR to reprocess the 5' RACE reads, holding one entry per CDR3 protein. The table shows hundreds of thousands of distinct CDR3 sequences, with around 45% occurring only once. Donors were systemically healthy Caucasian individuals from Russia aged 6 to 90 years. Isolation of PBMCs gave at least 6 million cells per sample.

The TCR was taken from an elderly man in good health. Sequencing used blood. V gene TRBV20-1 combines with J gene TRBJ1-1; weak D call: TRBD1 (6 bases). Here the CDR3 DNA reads TGCAGTGCTAGAGGGCGGGTAGGGGGAAATAGAGCTTTCTTT. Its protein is CSARGRVGGNRAFF.